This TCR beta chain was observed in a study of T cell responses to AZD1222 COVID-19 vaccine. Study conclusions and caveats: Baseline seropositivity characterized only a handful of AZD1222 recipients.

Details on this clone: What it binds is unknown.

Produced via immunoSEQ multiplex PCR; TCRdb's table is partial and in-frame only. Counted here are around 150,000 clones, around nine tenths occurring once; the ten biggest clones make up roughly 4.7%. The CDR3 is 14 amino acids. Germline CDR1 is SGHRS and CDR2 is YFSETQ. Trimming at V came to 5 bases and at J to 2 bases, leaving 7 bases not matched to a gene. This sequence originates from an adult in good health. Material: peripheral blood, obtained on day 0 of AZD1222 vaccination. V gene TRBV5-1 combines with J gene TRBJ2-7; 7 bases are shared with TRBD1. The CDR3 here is CASRSPGQTYEQYF. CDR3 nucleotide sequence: TGCGCCAGCAGGTCACCGGGACAGACCTACGAGCAGTACTTC.